Sequencing of this TCR beta chain was carried out in a study of cytomegalovirus exposure and HLA in healthy donors. For the study at large: Around 85 million unique TCR sequences came from HLA-typed donors in an early release. Study results and limitations: An analysis was carried out at a later point. It showed that HLA-associated TCR beta chains were more clonally expanded than equally common non-associated chains.

The PCR was carried out with 60 Vbeta primers and 13 Jbeta primers. Assay: immunoSEQ multiplex PCR; the TCRdb copy retains only in-frame clones and omits some. The sample carries tens of thousands of clones, roughly 72% recorded once. About this clone itself: The antigen is not known.

V trimming: 6 bases; J trimming: 7 bases; junction bases outside the gene matches: 9. CDR1 and CDR2 (germline): MDHEN, SYDVKM. The CDR3 runs 15 residues. Material: PBMCs. The chain employs TRBV28 and TRBJ1-4; TRBD1 aligns across 9 bases. The sequence was collected from a woman in her 50s in good health and CMV-seropositive. The CDR3 loop is CASSRGGTGREKLFF. In DNA form, the CDR3 reads TGTGCCAGCAGCCGTGGCGGGACAGGGCGTGAAAAACTGTTTTTT.